A few counts support the clone carrying this TCR beta chain. This CDR3 region has 19 residues. V was shortened by 5 bases and J by 5 bases, with 31 bases between the two germline ends. Germline V lookup: CDR1 SGHVS, CDR2 FNYEAQ. Amplification of TCR beta CDR3 regions used RNA transcripts. Second-round multiplex PCR followed a first-round RT-PCR using HTBI primers. Each CDR3 protein is one row after TCRdb ran MiXCR on the multiplex PCR reads. Among about 500,000 distinct CDR3 sequences listed, approximately 35% were seen once. These data originate in a study of Graves' ophthalmopathy and Graves' hyperthyroidism. Participants with hyperthyroidism, aged 18 to 65, were newly diagnosed with under 2 months' duration. The authors diagnosed from clinical symptoms, serum thyroxine, TRAb, thyroid ultrasound and orbital computed tomography.

The sequence was collected from an adult man with Graves' hyperthyroidism. The V and J genes are TRBV7-6 and TRBJ2-7; D possibly corresponds to TRBD1 (7 bases). Sequences were obtained from peripheral blood or thyroid tissue (not recorded which). The DNA for the CDR3 is TGTGCCAGCAGCAAACGGGGACAGAGTCTAGCGAACAACGTCCACGAGCAGTACTTC. Amino acid sequence: CASSKRGQSLANNVHEQYF.